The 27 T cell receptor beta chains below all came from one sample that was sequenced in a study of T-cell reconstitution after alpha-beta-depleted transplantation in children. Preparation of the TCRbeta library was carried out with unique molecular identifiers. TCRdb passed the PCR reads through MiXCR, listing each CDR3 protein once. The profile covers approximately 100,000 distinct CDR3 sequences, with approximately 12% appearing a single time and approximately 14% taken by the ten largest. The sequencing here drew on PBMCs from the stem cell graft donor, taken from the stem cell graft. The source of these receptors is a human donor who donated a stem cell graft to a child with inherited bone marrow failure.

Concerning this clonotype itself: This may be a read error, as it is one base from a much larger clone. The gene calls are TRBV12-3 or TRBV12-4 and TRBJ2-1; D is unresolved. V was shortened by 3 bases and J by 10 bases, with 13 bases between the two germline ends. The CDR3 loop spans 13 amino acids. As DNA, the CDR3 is TGTGCCAGCAGTTTTTACACGGGTTCGGAGCAGTTCTTC. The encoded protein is CASSFYTGSEQFF.

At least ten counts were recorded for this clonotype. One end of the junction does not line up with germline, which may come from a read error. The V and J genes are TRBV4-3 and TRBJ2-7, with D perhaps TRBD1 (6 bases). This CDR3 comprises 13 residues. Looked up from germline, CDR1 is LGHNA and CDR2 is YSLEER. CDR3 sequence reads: CASSQDRGQQLNF. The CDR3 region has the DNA TGCGCCAGCAGCCAAGATAGGGGACAACAACTAAACTTC.

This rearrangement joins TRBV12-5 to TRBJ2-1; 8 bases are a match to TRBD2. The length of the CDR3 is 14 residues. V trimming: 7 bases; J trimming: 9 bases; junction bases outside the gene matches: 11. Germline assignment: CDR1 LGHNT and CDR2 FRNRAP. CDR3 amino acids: CASDLYGGAGEQFF. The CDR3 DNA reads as TGTGCTAGTGACTTATACGGGGGGGCTGGTGAGCAGTTCTTC. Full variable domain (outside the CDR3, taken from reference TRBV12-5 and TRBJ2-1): DARVTQTPRHKVTEMGQEVTMRCQPILGHNTVFWYRQTMMQGLELLAYFRNRAPLDDSGMPKDRFSAEMPDATLATLKIQPSEPRDSAVYFCASDLYGGAGEQFFGPGTRLTVL.

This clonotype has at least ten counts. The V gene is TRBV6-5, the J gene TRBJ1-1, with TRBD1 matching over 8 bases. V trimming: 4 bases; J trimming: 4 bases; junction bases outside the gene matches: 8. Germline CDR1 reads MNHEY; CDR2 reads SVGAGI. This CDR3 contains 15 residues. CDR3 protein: CASSSPDRGVTEAFF. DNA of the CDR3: TGTGCCAGCAGTTCACCCGACAGGGGCGTCACTGAAGCTTTCTTT.

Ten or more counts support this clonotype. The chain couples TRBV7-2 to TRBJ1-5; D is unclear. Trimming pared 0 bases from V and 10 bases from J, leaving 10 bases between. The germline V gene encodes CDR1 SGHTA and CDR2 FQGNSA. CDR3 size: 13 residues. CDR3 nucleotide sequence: TGTGCCAGCAGCTTAGCCGACCTAAGACCCCAGCATTTT. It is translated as CASSLADLRPQHF.

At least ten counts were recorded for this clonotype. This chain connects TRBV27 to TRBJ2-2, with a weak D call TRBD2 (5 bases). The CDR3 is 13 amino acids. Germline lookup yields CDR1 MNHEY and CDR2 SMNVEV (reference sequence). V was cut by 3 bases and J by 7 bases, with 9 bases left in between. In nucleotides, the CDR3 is TGTGCCAGCAGTTTCGGCGGAGGCGGGGAGCTGTTTTTT. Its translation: CASSFGGGGELFF.

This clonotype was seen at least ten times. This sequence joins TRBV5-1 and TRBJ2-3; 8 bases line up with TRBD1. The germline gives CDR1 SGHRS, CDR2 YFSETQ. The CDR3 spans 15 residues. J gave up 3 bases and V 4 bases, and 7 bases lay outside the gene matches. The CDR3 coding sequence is TGCGCCAGCAGCCTTAGACAGGGGTGGACAGATACGCAGTATTTT. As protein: CASSLRQGWTDTQYF.

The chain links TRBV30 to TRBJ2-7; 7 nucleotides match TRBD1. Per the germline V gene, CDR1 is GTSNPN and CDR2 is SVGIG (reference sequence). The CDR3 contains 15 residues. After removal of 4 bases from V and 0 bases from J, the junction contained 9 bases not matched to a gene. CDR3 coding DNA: TGTGCCTGGAACCGGCCGGACAGGAGCTCCTACGAGCAGTACTTC. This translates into CAWNRPDRSSYEQYF.

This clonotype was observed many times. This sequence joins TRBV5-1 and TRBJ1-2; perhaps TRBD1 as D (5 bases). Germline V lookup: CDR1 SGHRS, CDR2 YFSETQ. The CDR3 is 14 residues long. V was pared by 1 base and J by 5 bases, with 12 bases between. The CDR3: CASSLMDTGYGYTF. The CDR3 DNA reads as TGCGCCAGCAGCTTGATGGACACGGGGTATGGCTACACCTTC.

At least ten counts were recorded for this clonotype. The CDR3 loop reads CASSLGPQETQYF. CDR3 coding DNA: TGTGCCAGCAGCCTGGGACCTCAAGAGACCCAGTACTTC. The chain is built from TRBV7-9 and TRBJ2-5; possibly TRBD1 or TRBD2 for D (5 bases each). The CDR3 runs to 13 residues. Looked up from germline, CDR1 is SEHNR and CDR2 is FQNEAQ (reference sequence). V was clipped by 5 bases and J by 2 bases, with 9 bases between them.

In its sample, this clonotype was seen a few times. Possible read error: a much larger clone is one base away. The CDR3 region is CASSLQVSTDTRYF. CDR3 bases: TGCGCCAGCAGCTTGCAGGTCTCCACAGATACGCGGTATTTT. The rearrangement joins TRBV5-1 to TRBJ2-3; no firm D call. The length of the CDR3 is 14 residues. Germline values: CDR1 SGHRS, CDR2 YFSETQ. Full variable domain (remainder filled in from reference TRBV5-1 and TRBJ2-3): KAGVTQTPRYLIKTRGQQVTLSCSPISGHRSVSWYQQTPGQGLQFLFEYFSETQRNKGNFPGRFSGRQFSNSRSEMNVSTLELGDSALYLCASSLQVSTDTRYFGPGTRLTVL.

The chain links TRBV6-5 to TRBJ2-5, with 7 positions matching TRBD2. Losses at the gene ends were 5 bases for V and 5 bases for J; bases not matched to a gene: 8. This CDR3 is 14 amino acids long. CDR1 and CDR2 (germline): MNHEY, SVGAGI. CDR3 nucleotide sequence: TGTGCCAGCAGTCCCGGGACTAAGGCGGAGACCCAGTACTTC. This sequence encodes CASSPGTKAETQYF.

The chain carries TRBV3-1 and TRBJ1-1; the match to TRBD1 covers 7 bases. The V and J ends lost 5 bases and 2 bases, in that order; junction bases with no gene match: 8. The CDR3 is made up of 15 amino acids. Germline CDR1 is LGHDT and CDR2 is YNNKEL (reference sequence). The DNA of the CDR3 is TGTGCCAGCAGCACGACAGGGTCGGGAAACACTGAAGCTTTCTTT. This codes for CASSTTGSGNTEAFF.

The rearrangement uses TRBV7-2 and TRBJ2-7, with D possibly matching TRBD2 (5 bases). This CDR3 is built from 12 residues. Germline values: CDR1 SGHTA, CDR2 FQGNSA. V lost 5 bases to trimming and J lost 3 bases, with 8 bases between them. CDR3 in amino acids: CASSLDYYEQYF. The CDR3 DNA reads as TGTGCCAGCAGCCTAGACTACTACGAGCAGTACTTC. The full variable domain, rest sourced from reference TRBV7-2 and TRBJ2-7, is GAGVSQSPSNKVTEKGKDVELRCDPISGHTALYWYRQSLGQGLEFLIYFQGNSAPDKSGLPSDRFSAERTGGSVSTLTIQRTQQEDSAVYLCASSLDYYEQYFGPGTRLTVT.

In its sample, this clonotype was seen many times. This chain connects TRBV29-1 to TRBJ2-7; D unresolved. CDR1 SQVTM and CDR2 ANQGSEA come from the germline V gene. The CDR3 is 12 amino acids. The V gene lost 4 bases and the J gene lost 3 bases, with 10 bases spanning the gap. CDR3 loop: CSVGPVGYEQYF. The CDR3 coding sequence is TGCAGCGTTGGACCCGTGGGCTACGAGCAGTACTTC.

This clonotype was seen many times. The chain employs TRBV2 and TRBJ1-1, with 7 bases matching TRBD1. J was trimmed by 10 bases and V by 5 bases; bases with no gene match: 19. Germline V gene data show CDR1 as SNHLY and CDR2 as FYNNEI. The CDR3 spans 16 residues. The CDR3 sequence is CASSKGSQGGTLGAFF. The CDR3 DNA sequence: TGTGCCAGCAGTAAAGGGTCTCAGGGGGGGACCCTCGGAGCTTTCTTT.

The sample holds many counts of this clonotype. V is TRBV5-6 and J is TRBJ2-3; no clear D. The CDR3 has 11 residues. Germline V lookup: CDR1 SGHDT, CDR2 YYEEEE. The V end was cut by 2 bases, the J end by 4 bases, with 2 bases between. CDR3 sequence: CASSFADTQYF. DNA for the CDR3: TGTGCCAGCAGCTTCGCAGATACGCAGTATTTT. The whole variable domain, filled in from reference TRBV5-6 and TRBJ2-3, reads DAGVTQSPTHLIKTRGQQVTLRCSPKSGHDTVSWYQQALGQGPQFIFQYYEEEERQRGNFPDRFSGHQFPNYSSELNVNALLLGDSALYLCASSFADTQYFGPGTRLTVL.

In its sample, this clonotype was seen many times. The CDR3 coding sequence is TGCGCCAGCAGCCAAGCCCCGGGACCCTCCCGTGGGGAGACCCAGTACTTC. Its protein product is CASSQAPGPSRGETQYF. The V and J genes are TRBV4-3 and TRBJ2-5; the D call may be TRBD1 or TRBD2 (5 bases each). V lost 1 base and J 5 bases, leaving 20 bases between the germline ends. Germline V lookup: CDR1 LGHNA, CDR2 YSLEER. CDR3 length: 17 amino acids.

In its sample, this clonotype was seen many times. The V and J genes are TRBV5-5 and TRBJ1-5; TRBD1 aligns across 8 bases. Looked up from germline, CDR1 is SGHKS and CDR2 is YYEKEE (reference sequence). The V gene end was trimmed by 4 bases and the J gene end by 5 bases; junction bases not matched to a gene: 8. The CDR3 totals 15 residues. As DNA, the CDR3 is TGTGCCAGCAGCCCCACCGACAGGGGACATCAGCCCCAGCATTTT. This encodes CASSPTDRGHQPQHF.

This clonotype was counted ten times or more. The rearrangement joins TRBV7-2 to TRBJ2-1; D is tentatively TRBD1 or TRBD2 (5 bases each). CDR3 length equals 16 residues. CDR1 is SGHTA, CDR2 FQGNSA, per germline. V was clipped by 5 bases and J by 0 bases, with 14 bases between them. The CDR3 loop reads CASSTWDQSSYNEQFF. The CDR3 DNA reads TGTGCCAGCAGCACTTGGGACCAGAGCTCCTACAATGAGCAGTTCTTC. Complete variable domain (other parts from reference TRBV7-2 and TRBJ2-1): GAGVSQSPSNKVTEKGKDVELRCDPISGHTALYWYRQSLGQGLEFLIYFQGNSAPDKSGLPSDRFSAERTGGSVSTLTIQRTQQEDSAVYLCASSTWDQSSYNEQFFGPGTRLTVL.

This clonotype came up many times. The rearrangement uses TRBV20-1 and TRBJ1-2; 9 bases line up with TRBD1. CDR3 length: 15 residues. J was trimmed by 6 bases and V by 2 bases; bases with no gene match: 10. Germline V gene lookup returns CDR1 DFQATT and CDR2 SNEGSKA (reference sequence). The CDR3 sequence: CSARLLGTGRDGYTF. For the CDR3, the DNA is TGCAGTGCTAGATTGTTGGGGACAGGGCGAGATGGCTACACCTTC.

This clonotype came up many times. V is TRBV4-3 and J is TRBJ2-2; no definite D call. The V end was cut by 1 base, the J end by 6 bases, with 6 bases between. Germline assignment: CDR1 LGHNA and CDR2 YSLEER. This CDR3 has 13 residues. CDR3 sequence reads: CASSQGRPGELFF. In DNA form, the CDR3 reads TGCGCCAGCAGCCAAGGGAGACCCGGGGAGCTGTTTTTT.

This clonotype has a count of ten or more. The CDR3, as DNA: TGTGCCAGCAGTCCCCGGGACAGACCCCATCAGCCCCAGCATTTT. This gives the protein CASSPRDRPHQPQHF. This chain connects TRBV28 to TRBJ1-5; 7 bases match TRBD1. The CDR3 contains 15 residues. The germline V gene has CDR1 MDHEN and CDR2 SYDVKM. V shed 5 bases, J shed 5 bases, and the junction held 9 bases outside the gene matches. Variable domain in full (rest from reference TRBV28 and TRBJ1-5): DVKVTQSSRYLVKRTGEKVFLECVQDMDHENMFWYRQDPGLGLRLIYFSYDVKMKEKGDIPEGYSVSREKKERFSLILESASTNQTSMYLCASSPRDRPHQPQHFGDGTRLSIL.

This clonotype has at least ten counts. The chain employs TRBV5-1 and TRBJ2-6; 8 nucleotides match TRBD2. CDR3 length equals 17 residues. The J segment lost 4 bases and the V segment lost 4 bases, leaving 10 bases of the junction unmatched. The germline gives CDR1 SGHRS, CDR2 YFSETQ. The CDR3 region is CASSVRLAYEGANVLTF. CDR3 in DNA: TGCGCCAGCAGCGTCCGACTAGCGTACGAAGGGGCCAACGTCCTGACTTTC.

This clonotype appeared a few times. CDR3 nucleotides: TGTGCCAGCAGACGGCGAATGAACACTGAAGCTTTCTTT. Translated, it gives CASRRRMNTEAFF. This rearrangement joins TRBV27 to TRBJ1-1; unclear D gene. Germline-derived CDR1 and CDR2 are MNHEY and SMNVEV (reference sequence). The CDR3 contains 13 residues. V lost 6 bases, J lost 0 bases, and 8 bases lay in between.

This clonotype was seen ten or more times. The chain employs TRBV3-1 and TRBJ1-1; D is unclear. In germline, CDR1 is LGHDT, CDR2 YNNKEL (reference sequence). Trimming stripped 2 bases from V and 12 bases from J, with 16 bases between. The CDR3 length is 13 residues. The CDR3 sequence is CASSQWYKNQTFF. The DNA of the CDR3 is TGTGCCAGCAGCCAATGGTATAAGAATCAAACTTTCTTT.

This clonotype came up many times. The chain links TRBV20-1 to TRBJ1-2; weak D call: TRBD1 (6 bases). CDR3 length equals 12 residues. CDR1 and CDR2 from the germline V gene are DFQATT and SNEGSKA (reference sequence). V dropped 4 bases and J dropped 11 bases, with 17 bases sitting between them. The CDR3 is CSATRKGGGYTF. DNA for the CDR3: TGCAGTGCTACGCGAAAGGGGGGCGGGTACACCTTC.